Sequencing of this TCR beta chain was carried out in a study of T cells in Graves' hyperthyroidism and ophthalmopathy (dated by TCRdb to the late 2010s). With respect to the entire study: Peripheral blood was sampled at the time of initial diagnosis, prior to any treatment. To identify distinguishing TCR V-J signatures, a discovery cohort of around 100 patients was used, comprising 43 with Graves' ophthalmopathy and some 57 with stable Graves' hyperthyroidism. Prospective prediction of ophthalmopathy was tested in an independent validation cohort of approximately 19 hyperthyroidism patients and 17 patients who later progressed to ophthalmopathy. For training and testing, the approximately 97 patients in the discovery cohort were randomly divided in a 7:3 ratio. Thyroid tissue and blood T-cell repertoires from about six Graves' hyperthyroidism patients were also compared in the study. After blood sampling, hyperthyroidism patients were treated with methimazole at a starting dose of 30 mg daily, and ophthalmopathy patients were treated with high-dose intravenous methylprednisolone. The paper reports TCR Vbeta CDR3 sequencing of some 140 peripheral blood samples: under 45 ophthalmopathy, fewer than 85 hyperthyroidism and around 17 progressor patients.

V is shortened by 8 bases, J by 8 bases, and the region joining them spans 9 bases. Based on the germline V gene, the CDR1 and CDR2 sequences are KGHSH and LQKENI. The CDR3 holds 11 amino acids from the cysteine to the phenylalanine. Just CDR3 DNA is preserved here, 33 bases in frame from base 1. Amplification of TCR beta CDR3 regions was carried out from RNA transcripts. A first-round RT-PCR of the TCR CDR3 used the HTBI primer set with the Qiagen OneStep RT-PCR kit. Libraries were constructed in a second round of multiplex PCR, after which size selection and purification were performed. The libraries were sequenced on an Illumina HiSeq2000 using paired-end 100 bp reads. The original pipeline was this. Raw data were processed with SOAPnuke, discarding reads with adapters, uncalled bases, mean Phred below 15, or no exact constant-primer or identifier match. COPE v1.2.5 was used to merge the high-quality paired reads, and each unique nucleotide sequence was defined as a clonotype. Clonotypes were aligned to IMGT TRBV, TRBD and TRBJ reference segments using MiTCR v1.1. The analysis was restricted to V-J combinations with a frequency above 0.0001, which together covered roughly 99% of the repertoires. A TCS score was defined as the ratio between F50 (clonal expansion) and ExV (chaos), using BLOSUM62-based TCRdist between CDR3 peptides within each V-J. Welch's t-statistics and random forest reduced around 510 V-J features to about 12, which were used in a naive Bayes classifier (R e1071). TCRdb handled the public reads itself, with Q25 trimming in fastp and clone calling in MiXCR, and kept productive beta chains. Each entry is one CDR3 protein sequence, shown with its most common DNA and genes. TCRdb, not the original authors, processed these V and J calls. The table for this sample lists 300,000 to 400,000 distinct CDR3 sequences; around a fifth of them were counted only once. The ten largest clonotypes hold 50% of the sample.

This clonotype was counted at least ten times. Its antigen is not yet known. The input lacks base qualities; no much larger clone sits a single base away. General findings and caveats noted by the study authors: Most expanded thyroid clonotypes (frequency above 0.001) were also detected in blood, suggesting blood repertoires may reflect thyroid immune responses. A 13 V-J signature model separated ophthalmopathy from stable hyperthyroidism, with roughly 88% sensitivity and roughly 84% specificity in cross-validation and 80%/75% in testing. In validation, the model predicted progression to ophthalmopathy a median of about 5.9 months before onset, with 70% to 71% sensitivity and about 72% specificity. No statistical method was used to fix the sample size in advance, and group allocation was not hidden from the investigators.

Stable Graves' hyperthyroidism was defined as no progression to ophthalmopathy during 18 months of follow-up. Hyperthyroidism patients were newly diagnosed, with disease duration under 2 months, and aged 18 to 65 years. The study excluded patients with uncontrolled infections, other autoimmune diseases, pregnancy or lactation. Clinical symptoms, serum thyroxine and TRAb, thyroid ultrasound, and orbital computed tomography formed the basis for the diagnoses. Ficoll-Paque density gradient centrifugation was used to isolate PBMCs from about 9 ml of fresh peripheral blood. Total RNA was extracted with Trizol reagent, and quality was checked on an Agilent 2100 Bioanalyzer.

The source is a woman aged 45-65 years with Graves' hyperthyroidism. Sequenced material: blood. The receptor chain draws on TRBV18 and TRBJ1-4; 5 matching bases give a weak D call of TRBD1. The CDR3 sequence is CASRTTEKLFF. The nucleotide sequence is given as TGTGCCAGCAGGACAACCGAAAAACTGTTTTTT.